This T cell receptor (beta chain) emerged from a study of T cell responses to AZD1222 COVID-19 vaccine. Whole-study findings and limits: Spike-specific TCR breadth and depth both grew after two AZD1222 doses.

Measured with immunoSEQ multiplex PCR; TCRdb has only the in-frame clones, and not every one. The data hold roughly 99,000 clones, with 91% observed a single time. A remark on this clone: Its specificity is not known.

Source: peripheral blood, taken 28 days after the second AZD1222 dose. This clonotype originated in an adult who received the AZD1222 COVID-19 vaccine.

For the CDR3, the DNA is TGTGCCAGCTCACCCCTACAGGGGGTGAACACTGAAGCTTTCTTT. It yields the protein CASSPLQGVNTEAFF. This sequence joins TRBV18 and TRBJ1-1; TRBD1 aligns across 8 bases. CDR1 is KGHSH and CDR2 is LQKENI in the germline V gene. This CDR3 spans 15 amino acids. With V trimmed by 3 bases and J by 0 bases, 3 bases remained unmatched.